This entry concerns a single TCR beta chain. Its antigen is not identified. The sample is drawn from a study of yellow fever vaccine responses in identical twins. General study findings and limits: Twins' vaccine T cell responses reportedly seemed partly convergent and partly personalized.

Each CDR3 protein gets one entry after TCRdb re-called the RT-PCR reads with MiXCR. Among roughly 340 distinct CDR3 sequences, 59% were seen once, and the ten largest hold 17%. The V and J ends lost 4 bases and 7 bases respectively, with 7 bases between them. The length of the CDR3 is 11 residues. This sequence joins TRBV23-1 and TRBJ1-1; TRBD1 might be the D (5 bases). TRBV23-1 is treated as an ORF (open reading frame) with a function not yet certain. Specimen: T cells from blood (PBMCs), unsorted or a sorted subset (not recorded which), collected before or after yellow fever vaccination (not recorded which). This sequence originates from a female donor who received the yellow fever vaccine. CDR3 in amino acids: CASSRGGEAFF. The CDR3 DNA reads TGCGCCAGCAGTCGGGGCGGTGAAGCTTTCTTT.